Each of the 32 T cell receptor beta chains below was sequenced from the same sample in a study of cytomegalovirus exposure and HLA in healthy donors. 60 Vbeta and 13 Jbeta primers were used in PCR. Assay used: immunoSEQ multiplex PCR; TCRdb lists only in-frame clones, some missing. In the table there are under 100,000 clones, 70% to 80% of which are singletons. Sequenced input: PBMCs. All receptors derive from a man aged 45 to 65 in good health and CMV-seronegative.

This rearrangement joins TRBV6-1 to TRBJ1-2; 7 nucleotides line up with TRBD1. This CDR3 contains 13 residues. V lost 7 bases to trimming and J lost 4 bases; unmatched junction nucleotides: 6. Germline CDR1 and CDR2: MNHNS and SASEGT. CDR3 amino acids: CASNQDRLYGYTF. DNA for the CDR3: TGTGCCAGCAACCAGGACAGGCTCTATGGCTACACCTTC.

This chain connects TRBV11-2 to TRBJ1-1; tentative D call: TRBD1 (6 bases). The CDR3 runs to 18 residues. V gave up 2 bases and J gave up 0 bases, with 19 bases separating them. CDR1 and CDR2 (germline): SGHAT, FQNNGV. CDR3 coding DNA: TGTGCCAGCAGCTTAAGGGGGGCGGGAGGCGGCATGAACACTGAAGCTTTCTTT. Amino acids: CASSLRGAGGGMNTEAFF.

V and J are TRBV7-3 and TRBJ2-3; the match to TRBD1 covers 7 bases. The CDR3 is made up of 18 amino acids. With 0 bases clipped from V and 0 bases from J, the junction kept 9 bases outside the gene matches. Germline CDR1 and CDR2: SGHTA and FQGTGA. Here the CDR3 DNA reads TGTGCCAGCAGCTTAACGTACCCCGGGACAGCGAGCACAGATACGCAGTATTTT. Encoded protein: CASSLTYPGTASTDTQYF.

This clone has more than one count but fewer than ten. The J gene is TRBJ2-4, the V gene TRBV28, with D perhaps TRBD2 (5 bases). Germline V lookup: CDR1 MDHEN, CDR2 SYDVKM. The CDR3 is 15 amino acids. The V end was cut by 5 bases, the J end by 0 bases, with 11 bases between. The CDR3 region is CASSPPAGAKNIQYF. The CDR3 DNA reads as TGTGCCAGCAGTCCCCCGGCGGGAGCCAAAAACATTCAGTACTTC.

This chain joins TRBV5-6 and TRBJ2-5; maybe TRBD2 (5 bases). V was clipped by 4 bases and J by 5 bases, with 15 bases between them. This CDR3 has 14 amino acids. Germline lookup yields CDR1 SGHDT and CDR2 YYEEEE. The CDR3: CASSPSGFRETQYF. The CDR3, as DNA: TGTGCCAGCAGCCCATCGGGATTCCGCGAGACCCAGTACTTC.

In its sample, this clone was seen once. The rearrangement uses TRBV6-1 and TRBJ1-6, with TRBD1 as a possible D gene (5 bases). Between the trimmed V and J ends, which lost 1 base and 2 bases, there was a span of 15 bases. Germline V gene data show CDR1 as MNHNS and CDR2 as SASEGT. The CDR3 consists of 18 residues. The CDR3 DNA follows: TGTGCCAGCAGTGAAGTCGGAACAGGCGCAACCTATAATTCACCCCTCCACTTT. This codes for CASSEVGTGATYNSPLHF.

The rearrangement links TRBV5-4 to TRBJ2-3; TRBD2 is a possible D gene (6 bases). The CDR3 runs 14 residues. Trimming shortened V by 2 bases and J by 2 bases, and 9 bases separated the two germline ends. Looked up from germline, CDR1 is SGHNT and CDR2 is YYREEE (reference sequence). Here the CDR3 DNA reads TGTGCCAGCAGCTTTCGGGGGTACACAGATACGCAGTATTTT. The encoded protein is CASSFRGYTDTQYF.

The chain joins TRBV4-2 to TRBJ2-7; 10 nucleotides agree with TRBD2. After removal of 2 bases from V and 0 bases from J, the junction contained 4 bases not matched to a gene. Germline values: CDR1 LGHNA, CDR2 YNFKEQ. There are 16 residues in the CDR3. The CDR3 DNA reads TGTGCCAGCAGCCAACAAACTAGCGGGGACTCCTACGAGCAGTACTTC. Translation: CASSQQTSGDSYEQYF.

This clone was picked up a small number of times. The chain couples TRBV5-4 to TRBJ2-1; perhaps TRBD2 as D (6 bases). Germline V lookup: CDR1 SGHNT, CDR2 YYREEE (reference sequence). V lost 0 bases to trimming and J lost 10 bases, with 20 bases between them. The CDR3 runs 16 residues. CDR3 amino acids: CASSLAGGVLSREQFF. Written as DNA, the CDR3 is TGTGCCAGCAGCTTGGCCGGCGGGGTGTTATCTCGCGAGCAGTTCTTC.

This chain connects TRBV19 to TRBJ2-3, with unresolved D. The CDR3 contains 14 residues. Per the germline V gene, CDR1 is LNHDA and CDR2 is SQIVND (reference sequence). Trimming cost V 5 bases and J 2 bases, with 11 bases left between them. CDR3: CASSDRGFTDTQYF. DNA for the CDR3: TGTGCCAGTAGTGACCGCGGCTTCACAGATACGCAGTATTTT.

This chain connects TRBV5-4 to TRBJ2-5; no definite D call. The CDR3 totals 14 residues. Trimming left V 5 bases short and J 4 bases short, with 15 bases between. CDR1 and CDR2 (germline): SGHNT, YYREEE (reference sequence). CDR3 DNA: TGTGCCAGCAGTCACCTAGGATCCCTAGAGACCCAGTACTTC. This gives the protein CASSHLGSLETQYF.

This sequence joins TRBV7-6 and TRBJ1-1, with 7 bases identical to TRBD1. Germline V gives CDR1 SGHVS, CDR2 FNYEAQ. The J segment lost 6 bases and the V segment lost 4 bases, leaving 5 bases of the junction unmatched. The length of the CDR3 is 13 residues. The DNA for the CDR3 is TGTGCCAGCAGCTCCTTCGACAGGGCTGAAGCTTTCTTT. Translating gives CASSSFDRAEAFF.

The V call is TRBV18, the J call TRBJ1-2; 8 nucleotides match TRBD1. From germline, CDR1 is KGHSH and CDR2 LQKENI. V was pared by 6 bases and J by 0 bases, with 6 bases of the junction left unmatched. The CDR3 runs 15 residues. The CDR3 DNA is TGTGCCAGCTCGGAAGGACAGGGAGCTAACTATGGCTACACCTTC. Amino acid sequence: CASSEGQGANYGYTF.

This chain connects TRBV9 to TRBJ2-5, with a possible D match to TRBD1 (6 bases). The J call may be mistaken, given a closer DNA end match to TRBJ2-7. CDR3 length: 15 amino acids. The germline CDR1 and CDR2 sequences are SGDLS and YYNGEE. In DNA, the CDR3 is TGTGCCAGCAGCGTAGGCGGGCAGGGGCCCTACGAGCAGTACTTC. Encoded protein: CASSVGGQGPYEQYF.

This clone was seen more than once but under ten times. The chain links TRBV7-2 to TRBJ1-2; maybe TRBD1 (6 bases). The CDR3 has 16 amino acids. Germline CDR1 is SGHTA and CDR2 is FQGNSA. V lost 4 bases and J lost 3, with 18 bases in between. CDR3 in DNA: TGTGCCAGCAGCTCCCCCGACAGGTTTGTTGACTATGGCTACACCTTC. Protein: CASSSPDRFVDYGYTF. Together with reference TRBV7-2 and TRBJ1-2, the CDR3 gives the full variable domain: GAGVSQSPSNKVTEKGKDVELRCDPISGHTALYWYRQSLGQGLEFLIYFQGNSAPDKSGLPSDRFSAERTGGSVSTLTIQRTQQEDSAVYLCASSSPDRFVDYGYTFGSGTRLTVV.

J is TRBJ1-2 and V is TRBV4-3; D not certain. Germline-derived CDR1 and CDR2 are LGHNA and YSLEER. Trimming removed 0 bases from V and 8 bases from J, with 13 bases in between. The CDR3 runs 14 residues. Written as DNA, the CDR3 is TGCGCCAGCAGCCAAGAAAAGACTGGGAGGGGCTACACCTTC. Translation: CASSQEKTGRGYTF.

This clone showed up just a few times. The DNA for the CDR3 is TGCAGTGTATTACTAAAAGAGACCCAGTACTTC. This sequence encodes CSVLLKETQYF. The chain couples TRBV20-1 to TRBJ2-5; unclear D gene. CDR1 and CDR2 from the germline V gene are DFQATT and SNEGSKA (reference sequence). Trimming removed 7 bases from V and 3 bases from J, with 9 bases in between. The CDR3 contains 11 residues.

This sequence joins TRBV27 and TRBJ1-4, with a possible D match to TRBD1 (6 bases). The CDR3 has 16 amino acids. Per germline, CDR1 MNHEY and CDR2 SMNVEV (reference sequence). Trimming took off 0 bases at V and 8 bases at J, with 16 bases between the two ends. In nucleotides, the CDR3 is TGTGCCAGCAGTTTATCGGGGGCAGGGGAGAGAGAAAAACTGTTTTTT. Translated, it gives CASSLSGAGEREKLFF.

V is TRBV5-1 and J is TRBJ1-1; no reliable D call. Per the germline V gene, CDR1 is SGHRS and CDR2 is YFSETQ. The CDR3 contains 16 residues. The V gene lost 4 bases and the J gene lost 3 bases, with 19 bases spanning the gap. CDR3 DNA sequence: TGCGCCAGCAGCCCGGCGGCGCCACGCCGGGACACTGAAGCTTTCTTT. It translates to CASSPAAPRRDTEAFF.

V is TRBV6-5 and J is TRBJ1-1; D unclear. V was clipped by 0 bases and J by 4 bases, with 9 bases between them. The V gene's germline CDR1 is MNHEY and CDR2 SVGAGI. This CDR3 is 14 amino acids long. The CDR3 DNA reads as TGTGCCAGCAGTTACTCGAGTTCGAGCACTGAAGCTTTCTTT. This codes for CASSYSSSSTEAFF.

This clone was observed once. The chain recombines TRBV30 with TRBJ1-1, with D unresolved. The germline V and J ends were trimmed by 3 bases and 1 base, with 6 bases remaining between them. CDR3 length: 12 amino acids. CDR1 and CDR2 from the germline V gene are GTSNPN and SVGIG (reference sequence). The CDR3: CAWRQPNTEAFF. The CDR3 DNA sequence: TGTGCCTGGAGACAGCCGAACACTGAAGCTTTCTTT.

The V call is TRBV4-1, the J call TRBJ1-6; TRBD1 aligns across 7 bases. J gave up 1 base and V 4 bases, and 13 bases lay outside the gene matches. The CDR3 covers 19 residues. Germline lookup yields CDR1 MGHRA and CDR2 YSYEKL. The CDR3 sequence: CASSPDRDRAKSYNSPLHF. In DNA form, the CDR3 reads TGCGCCAGCAGCCCCGACCGCGACAGGGCAAAGTCCTATAATTCACCCCTCCACTTT.

The chain employs TRBV5-5 and TRBJ2-2; maybe TRBD1 (6 bases). This CDR3 region has 15 residues. V shed 4 bases and J shed 3 bases, with 13 bases lying between them. Germline CDR1 is SGHKS and CDR2 is YYEKEE (reference sequence). Here the CDR3 DNA reads TGTGCCAGCAGCCCGGGACAAAGATACACCGGGGAGCTGTTTTTT. This sequence encodes CASSPGQRYTGELFF.

The chain combines TRBV19 with TRBJ2-1; 10 bases line up with TRBD2. From germline, CDR1 is LNHDA and CDR2 SQIVND (reference sequence). The length of the CDR3 is 11 residues. V lost 7 bases to trimming and J lost 10 bases; unmatched junction nucleotides: 1. CDR3 in DNA: TGTGCCAGTACTAGCGGGAGAGAGCAGTTCTTC. Its translation is CASTSGREQFF.

CDR3 nucleotide sequence: TGTGCCAGCAGCGCCAGGCCGGGACTTCCGAACACTGAAGCTTTCTTT. It yields the protein CASSARPGLPNTEAFF. V and J are TRBV9 and TRBJ1-1, with D tentatively TRBD1 (5 bases). Trimming removed 3 bases at V and 1 base at J, with 16 bases between. The CDR3 runs 16 residues. From germline, CDR1 is SGDLS and CDR2 YYNGEE.

This chain links TRBV6-5 with TRBJ2-3; D perhaps matches TRBD2 (5 bases). Trimming removed 4 bases from V and 0 bases from J, with 8 bases in between. Looked up from germline, CDR1 is MNHEY and CDR2 is SVGAGI. There are 14 residues in the CDR3. The CDR3 region is CASSSWRSTDTQYF. DNA for the CDR3: TGTGCCAGCAGTTCGTGGAGGAGCACAGATACGCAGTATTTT.

The CDR3 protein is CASSLGLATNTGELFF. The CDR3 DNA follows: TGCGCCAGCAGCCTCGGACTAGCGACGAACACCGGGGAGCTGTTTTTT. J is TRBJ2-2 and V is TRBV4-1; 9 nucleotides match TRBD2. Unmatched junction bases numbered 3, after V lost 4 bases and J lost 0 bases. Germline CDR1 MGHRA, CDR2 YSYEKL. The CDR3 contains 16 residues.

V is TRBV27 and J is TRBJ2-6, with a tentative D call TRBD1 (6 bases). From germline, CDR1 is MNHEY and CDR2 SMNVEV (reference sequence). V was trimmed by 2 bases and J by 0 bases, leaving 8 bases between them. The CDR3 has 16 amino acids. CDR3 sequence reads: CASSLPGVSGANVLTF. CDR3 sequence (DNA): TGTGCCAGCAGTTTACCAGGGGTCTCTGGGGCCAACGTCCTGACTTTC.

The chain has TRBV6-1 and TRBJ2-1; TRBD1 matches 9 bases. The CDR3 consists of 20 residues. The germline CDR1 and CDR2 sequences are MNHNS and SASEGT. After removal of 3 bases from V and 0 bases from J, the junction contained 15 bases not matched to a gene. CDR3 nucleotide sequence: TGTGCCAGCAGTGAGCGGGAAGGGACAGGGATACCCAGCTCCTACAATGAGCAGTTCTTC. It specifies CASSEREGTGIPSSYNEQFF.

The chain recombines TRBV18 with TRBJ1-1; D might be TRBD1 (5 bases). V was trimmed by 3 bases and J by 3 bases, leaving 8 bases between them. CDR3 length: 13 amino acids. Germline assignment: CDR1 KGHSH and CDR2 LQKENI. The CDR3 region is CASSPRGYTEAFF. CDR3 coding DNA: TGTGCCAGCTCACCCCGGGGGTACACTGAAGCTTTCTTT.

V is TRBV7-6 and J is TRBJ2-3; possible D gene TRBD2, 6 bases. The CDR3 is 17 amino acids. Trimming stripped 4 bases from V and 0 bases from J, with 17 bases between. CDR1 and CDR2 from the germline V gene are SGHVS and FNYEAQ. CDR3 DNA sequence: TGTGCCAGCAGCTCCCAGGCGGGGCGGGGAAGCACAGATACGCAGTATTTT. Residues: CASSSQAGRGSTDTQYF.

The rearrangement uses TRBV29-1 and TRBJ2-3; the D gene is possibly TRBD2 (5 bases). V was clipped by 7 bases and J by 2 bases, with 13 bases between them. Looked up from germline, CDR1 is SQVTM and CDR2 is ANQGSEA. The CDR3 extends over 13 amino acids. The CDR3 DNA sequence: TGCAGCGCTCTTCGGACTCTCACAGATACGCAGTATTTT. Translation gives CSALRTLTDTQYF.